The rows below give T cell receptor beta chains drawn from one sample of a study of T cell repertoires in cytomegalovirus infection. Using its own MiXCR run on the reads, TCRdb lists one record per CDR3 protein. The sample carries roughly 230,000 distinct CDR3 sequences, around 15% recorded once. The specimen was CD8+ T cells from PBMCs. The receptor set was obtained from a human donor in good health (CMV status not recorded). Some clones in this sample may be carry-over from other donors' samples. Each CDR3 is given with its conserved first and last residue. A D gene is named only where the DNA matches it firmly. For some rows the clone size is stated as once, few or many, or as a class when expanded; others skip it.

V	D	size	J	DNA	CDR3
TRBV28	-	-	TRBJ1-2	TGTGCCAGCAGTTTATGGGACAGCCTAAACTATGGCTACACCTTC	CASSLWDSLNYGYTF
TRBV5-1	-	-	TRBJ2-1	TGCGCCAGCAGCTCGGGGACCGTAGGCGATGAGCAGTTCTTC	CASSSGTVGDEQFF
TRBV7-9	-	many	TRBJ2-5	TGTGCCAGCAACCCACCACAGACTACCCAAGAGACCCAGTACTTC	CASNPPQTTQETQYF
TRBV12-3/TRBV12-4	TRBD1	many	TRBJ1-6	TGTGCCAGCAGTCTCGGGACAGTTTCACCCCTCCACTTT	CASSLGTVSPLHF
TRBV28	-	few	TRBJ2-2	TGTGCCAGCAGTTGGGACCTCTCAAACACCGGGGAGCTGTTTTTT	CASSWDLSNTGELFF
TRBV6-2/TRBV6-3	-	few	TRBJ1-1	TGTGCCAGCAGTTACTCGGTGCGCACTGAAGCTTTCTTT	CASSYSVRTEAFF
TRBV7-9	TRBD2	few	TRBJ2-5	TGTGCCAGCAGCTCACCCCGCGGGGGGGCACAAGAGACCCAGTACTTC	CASSSPRGGAQETQYF
TRBV7-2	-	many	TRBJ2-1	TGTGCCCTCACGAGGGGGGGGCCGTCCTACAATGAGCAGTTCTTC	CALTRGGPSYNEQFF
TRBV29-1	-	-	TRBJ1-2	TGCAGCGTCCTCGGACAGAACCCATCCTTCTATGGCTACACCTTC	CSVLGQNPSFYGYTF
TRBV10-3	TRBD2	-	TRBJ2-1	TGTGCCATCAGTGAGACATGGGTAGCGGGGGGTCCTTCACTCACGGAGCAGTTCTTC	CAISETWVAGGPSLTEQFF
TRBV7-2	TRBD1	many	TRBJ2-3	TGTGCCAGCAGCTTAGATACAGGGGAGACAGATACGCAGTATTTT	CASSLDTGETDTQYF
TRBV20-1	TRBD1	few	TRBJ2-7	TGCAGTGCTAGAGATTCGGGCAGGGGGGAGCAGTACTTC	CSARDSGRGEQYF
TRBV28	-	many	TRBJ2-3	TGTGCCAGCAGTGACCGGACAAAGCTGGATACGCAGTATTTT	CASSDRTKLDTQYF
TRBV29-1	TRBD1	-	TRBJ1-1	TGCAGCATCCGACAGGGGACTGAAGCTTTCTTT	CSIRQGTEAFF
TRBV13	-	-	TRBJ2-1	TGTGCCAGCAGCTCGCCCCGGTCCAATGAGCAGTTCTTC	CASSSPRSNEQFF
TRBV7-8	TRBD2	many	TRBJ2-3	TGTGCCAGCAGCCTACTAGCGGGGGACACAGATACGCAGTATTTT	CASSLLAGDTDTQYF
TRBV2	TRBD1	-	TRBJ1-1	TGTGCCAGCCGGCCAGGGACAGGGACCACTGAAGCTTTCTTT	CASRPGTGTTEAFF
TRBV7-2	-	-	TRBJ2-5	TGTGCCAGCAACCCACCCGGGGGCTCCGACGGGGAGACCCAGTACTTC	CASNPPGGSDGETQYF
TRBV7-2	TRBD1	many	TRBJ1-2	TGTGCCAGCAGCTTATCCTCCTTGGCAGGGGGAGGTGGCTACACCTTC	CASSLSSLAGGGGYTF
TRBV7-6	-	many	TRBJ1-1	TGTGCCAGCAGCCCAGGCGCCGGGCGGGATGGTGCTTTCTTT	CASSPGAGRDGAFF
TRBV7-8	-	many	TRBJ1-5	TGTGCCAGCAGCCTTGGCGCAGGTAGCAATCAGCCCCAGCATTTT	CASSLGAGSNQPQHF
TRBV7-6	-	medium-sized	TRBJ1-6	TGTGCCAGCAGCGTGGGGCAGAATCAGAATTCACCCCTCCACTTT	CASSVGQNQNSPLHF
TRBV6-6	-	-	TRBJ1-2	TGTGCCAGCAGGGTACAGGTGGATGGCTACACCTTC	CASRVQVDGYTF
TRBV28	TRBD2	many	TRBJ2-7	TGTGCCAGCAGGAGGACTAGCGGGGGGATCTACGAGCAGTACTTC	CASRRTSGGIYEQYF
TRBV6-5	TRBD1	-	TRBJ2-7	TGTGCCACCTATCCGCCCGGGACAGGGGTCTACGAGCAGTACTTC	CATYPPGTGVYEQYF
TRBV20-1	TRBD2	-	TRBJ2-1	TGCAGTGCTAGAGTTTTGGGACCGGGGGGGCGCAATGAGCAGTTCTTC	CSARVLGPGGRNEQFF
TRBV7-9	-	few	TRBJ2-7	TGTGCCGGAGCGTGGGGTGCGGACTACGAGCAGTACTTC	CAGAWGADYEQYF